A selection of T cell receptor beta chains follows, all from one sample in a study of T cells in Graves' hyperthyroidism and ophthalmopathy. TCRdb analysed the multiplex PCR reads with MiXCR anew, one entry per CDR3 protein. The sample carries hundreds of thousands of distinct CDR3 sequences, approximately 44% recorded once. Sequencing input: peripheral blood or thyroid tissue (not recorded which). These receptors came from a woman between 18 and 30 years old with Graves' hyperthyroidism. Each CDR3 is given with its conserved first and last residue. The order of the fields is clone size, J gene, V gene, CDR3 protein. Clone size is given for some rows only: seen once, a few or many times, or a class if the clone is expanded.

many	TRBJ1-5	TRBV2	CASSRGLSNQPQHF
few	TRBJ1-1	TRBV20-1	CSARGGGPNTEAFF
many	TRBJ1-5	TRBV29-1	CSVVIGLSNQPQHF
many	TRBJ1-6	TRBV7-2	CASSLIGRDSPLHF
.	TRBJ2-7	TRBV2	CASPTDSGTGSREQYF
.	TRBJ1-1	TRBV5-6	CASSFGRVNTEAFF
.	TRBJ2-7	TRBV19	CASRSRAGVVYEQYF
once	TRBJ1-5	TRBV29-1	CSVDEQGIQPQHF
.	TRBJ1-2	TRBV19	CARSTGGYGYTF
.	TRBJ2-6	TRBV24-1	CATRDSTNTEAF
many	TRBJ1-2	TRBV7-8	CASSSPTGGYGYTF
.	TRBJ1-3	TRBV15	CATSSPRIAYSGNTIYF
.	TRBJ2-7	TRBV7-6	CASSKEDRGEQYF
.	TRBJ2-5	TRBV2	CASSYSLYDSQETQYF
few	TRBJ1-1	TRBV19	CASSGGRKNTEAFF
.	TRBJ1-2	TRBV2	CASSPLQGYTF
.	TRBJ2-7	TRBV25-1	CASSPRRLAGGKQYF
many	TRBJ2-7	TRBV7-6	CASSLMGAKPYEQYF
few	TRBJ1-5	TRBV6-5	CAISYDSNQPQHF
.	TRBJ1-6	TRBV2	CASSLDRGTSPLHF
.	TRBJ2-5	TRBV5-1	CASSPGLAAVSQYF
few	TRBJ2-7	TRBV7-9	CASSQVVYYEQYF
many	TRBJ1-5	TRBV7-7	CASSLARTGAGQPQHF
many	TRBJ1-6	TRBV10-3	CAISEGGRNSPLHF
.	TRBJ1-2	TRBV29-1	CSVEENGDGYTF
.	TRBJ2-3	TRBV2	CASSDTENGDTDTQYF
.	TRBJ2-6	TRBV7-9	CASRSGTGVSGANVLTF
few	TRBJ1-2	TRBV7-9	CASSLAGIAYGYTF
.	TRBJ1-1	TRBV10-3	CATEPGLGYTGAFF
.	TRBJ2-7	TRBV20-1	CSAREKWGGRSYEQYF
once	TRBJ2-7	TRBV10-3	CAIRLGGVDEQYF
.	TRBJ1-2	TRBV2	CASSAGQGTGYTF
few	TRBJ1-1	TRBV2	CASSPLGANTEAFF
few	TRBJ1-2	TRBV5-1	CASSLVRGYGYTF
.	TRBJ2-3	TRBV2	CASSPGLAGGRNTQYF
once	TRBJ1-4	TRBV19	CANSIGQRGEKLFF
.	TRBJ1-6	TRBV25-1	CATGDNSPLHF
.	TRBJ2-7	TRBV24-1	CATSGGFEQYF
few	TRBJ2-7	TRBV19	CASSPNVDILYEQYF